These T cell receptor beta chains were read from a single sample in a study of T cells after yellow fever vaccination. TCRdb re-derived calls from the 5' RACE reads in MiXCR, one entry per CDR3 protein. This sample has nearly 45,000 distinct CDR3 sequences, with roughly 6.4% found just once. Sample: CD8+ T cells not binding an NS4B(214-222) dextramer, sorted from PBMCs, taken 45 days after the yellow fever booster vaccination. The receptors were sampled from a man aged 25-45 years who received the YFV17D yellow fever vaccine. CDR3s include the opening cysteine and the closing phenylalanine or tryptophan. Fields, in order: J gene, D gene, V gene, clone size, CDR3 DNA, CDR3 protein. The D gene is left open where the match is weak. Size is stated for part of the rows, as once, few or many counts, or as a class when the clone is expanded.

J: TRBJ2-3
D: TRBD2
V: TRBV5-6
size: many
DNA: TGTGCCAGCAGCTATAGCGGGAGCACAGATACGCAGTATTTT
CDR3: CASSYSGSTDTQYF

J: TRBJ2-1
D: TRBD2
V: TRBV15
size: many
DNA: TGTGCCACCAGCAGAGATGAGCGGGAGCGAAGCGATGAGCAGTTCTTC
CDR3: CATSRDERERSDEQFF

J: TRBJ2-1
D: NA
V: TRBV7-9
size: many
DNA: TGTGCCAGCAGCCCCGCGGCCTTAACGACCAGGGAGCAGTTCTTC
CDR3: CASSPAALTTREQFF

J: TRBJ2-1
D: TRBD2
V: TRBV5-5
size: NA
DNA: TGTGCCAGCAGCTTGAATAGCGGGGTAGAGCAGTTCTTC
CDR3: CASSLNSGVEQFF

J: TRBJ2-1
D: TRBD2
V: TRBV6-5
size: many
DNA: TGTGCCAGCAGCCACGGGGGGTCCCCCTACAATGAGCAGTTCTTC
CDR3: CASSHGGSPYNEQFF

J: TRBJ2-2
D: NA
V: TRBV14
size: many
DNA: TGTGCCAGCGGCCCCCTCGGCGGCAGCGGGGAGCTGTTTTTT
CDR3: CASGPLGGSGELFF

J: TRBJ2-1
D: TRBD1
V: TRBV15
size: many
DNA: TGTGCCACCAGCAGAGATCAGACAGGGGTAGGCAATGAGCAGTTCTTC
CDR3: CATSRDQTGVGNEQFF

J: TRBJ2-2
D: TRBD1
V: TRBV13
size: many
DNA: TGTGCCAGCAGCCCCGAGGACAGGGGGGCCGGGGAGCTGTTTTTT
CDR3: CASSPEDRGAGELFF

J: TRBJ2-7
D: TRBD1
V: TRBV3-1
size: many
DNA: TGTGCCAGCAGCCAAGATCTTGAGGTAGGGGGCATCGAGCAGTACTTC
CDR3: CASSQDLEVGGIEQYF

J: TRBJ2-3
D: NA
V: TRBV12-3/TRBV12-4
size: many
DNA: TGTGCCAGCAGTTTAGGTGACCCGGCCGCAGATACGCAGTATTTT
CDR3: CASSLGDPAADTQYF

J: TRBJ2-1
D: NA
V: TRBV12-3/TRBV12-4
size: many
DNA: TGTGCCAGCAGTTTAGACTGGGACAATGAGCAGTTCTTC
CDR3: CASSLDWDNEQFF

J: TRBJ2-7
D: NA
V: TRBV9
size: many
DNA: TGTGCCAGCAGCGTAGAGGAGGACAGCTACGAGCAGTACTTC
CDR3: CASSVEEDSYEQYF

J: TRBJ2-5
D: TRBD2
V: TRBV25-1
size: NA
DNA: TGTGCCAGCAGGTCGGGACTAGCGGCAGAGACCCAGTACTTC
CDR3: CASRSGLAAETQYF

J: TRBJ2-1
D: NA
V: TRBV20-1
size: many
DNA: TGCAGTGCCTCCCGGAGCTTGTCGAATGAGCAGTTCTTC
CDR3: CSASRSLSNEQFF

J: TRBJ2-1
D: NA
V: TRBV4-3
size: many
DNA: TGCGCCAGCAGCCAAGATAGAACCTACAATGAGCAGTTCTTC
CDR3: CASSQDRTYNEQFF

J: TRBJ2-1
D: NA
V: TRBV29-1
size: many
DNA: TGCAGCGTAAATGAATCCAATGAGCAGTTCTTC
CDR3: CSVNESNEQFF

J: TRBJ1-5
D: TRBD1
V: TRBV4-3
size: many
DNA: TGCGCCAGCAGCCAAGACTGGACAGGGGGGAATCAGCCCCAGCATTTT
CDR3: CASSQDWTGGNQPQHF

J: TRBJ1-1
D: TRBD1
V: TRBV14
size: many
DNA: TGTGCCAGCAGCCAAGATCTGTTGGGACAGGGTTTTTGGACTGAAGCTTTCTTT
CDR3: CASSQDLLGQGFWTEAFF

J: TRBJ2-3
D: TRBD2
V: TRBV12-3/TRBV12-4
size: many
DNA: TGTGCCAGCAGTTTGGCCCCCGGACTAGCGGAGATTTTTAGCACAGATACGCAGTATTTT
CDR3: CASSLAPGLAEIFSTDTQYF

J: TRBJ2-3
D: NA
V: TRBV7-2
size: many
DNA: TGTGCCAGCAGCCCTACGCGGGCCTTGACAGTAACAGATACGCAGTATTTT
CDR3: CASSPTRALTVTDTQYF

J: TRBJ1-5
D: TRBD1
V: TRBV6-2/TRBV6-3
size: many
DNA: TGTGCCAGCAGTACGACAGGGGCAGGGGGTCAGCCCCAGCATTTT
CDR3: CASSTTGAGGQPQHF

J: TRBJ1-5
D: TRBD1
V: TRBV4-2
size: many
DNA: TGTGCCAGCAGCCAAGGGACAGGGGGCGTTCAGCCCCAGCATTTT
CDR3: CASSQGTGGVQPQHF

J: TRBJ2-1
D: NA
V: TRBV28
size: many
DNA: TGTGCCAGCACCAACGGGACTTCTATCAATGAGCAGTTCTTC
CDR3: CASTNGTSINEQFF

J: TRBJ2-1
D: NA
V: TRBV19
size: many
DNA: TGTGCCAGTAGTATAGTTGGCACCTACTCCTACAATGAGCAGTTCTTC
CDR3: CASSIVGTYSYNEQFF

J: TRBJ2-7
D: TRBD2
V: TRBV7-6
size: few
DNA: TGTGCCAGCAGCTTAGGCCTAGCGGGAGCGGTCGAGCAGTACTTC
CDR3: CASSLGLAGAVEQYF

J: TRBJ1-1
D: NA
V: TRBV4-1
size: many
DNA: TGCGCCAGCAGCCAAGATAGAGCTTTAAACACTGAAGCTTTCTTT
CDR3: CASSQDRALNTEAFF

J: TRBJ2-1
D: NA
V: TRBV20-1
size: many
DNA: TGCAGTGCTAAGGGGCTCAACTACAATGAGCAGTTCTTC
CDR3: CSAKGLNYNEQFF

J: TRBJ2-7
D: TRBD2
V: TRBV27
size: many
DNA: TGTGCCAGCAGTTCCAGACTAGCGGACCTCTACGAGCAGTACTTC
CDR3: CASSSRLADLYEQYF

J: TRBJ2-7
D: NA
V: TRBV5-1
size: many
DNA: TGCGCCAGCAGCTTGGGTGACTTCGGCTACGAGCAGTACTTC
CDR3: CASSLGDFGYEQYF

J: TRBJ2-7
D: NA
V: TRBV7-2
size: many
DNA: TGTGCCAGCAGCCTCGGGGTGGGCGAGCAGTACTTC
CDR3: CASSLGVGEQYF

J: TRBJ2-5
D: TRBD2
V: TRBV13
size: many
DNA: TGTGCCAGCAGCTACGCCGGGACTAGCGGCCAAGAGACCCAGTACTTC
CDR3: CASSYAGTSGQETQYF

J: TRBJ2-1
D: NA
V: TRBV4-2
size: many
DNA: TGTGCCAGCAGCCAAGAGGAGGGGGCGGCCTACAATGAGCAGTTCTTC
CDR3: CASSQEEGAAYNEQFF

J: TRBJ2-1
D: TRBD1
V: TRBV29-1
size: many
DNA: TGCAGCGTTGAATTAGCAGGGGGCAATGAGCAGTTCTTC
CDR3: CSVELAGGNEQFF

J: TRBJ1-5
D: NA
V: TRBV7-9
size: NA
DNA: TGTGCCAGCAGCAGTGTGGGAAGCAATCAGCCCCAGCATTTT
CDR3: CASSSVGSNQPQHF